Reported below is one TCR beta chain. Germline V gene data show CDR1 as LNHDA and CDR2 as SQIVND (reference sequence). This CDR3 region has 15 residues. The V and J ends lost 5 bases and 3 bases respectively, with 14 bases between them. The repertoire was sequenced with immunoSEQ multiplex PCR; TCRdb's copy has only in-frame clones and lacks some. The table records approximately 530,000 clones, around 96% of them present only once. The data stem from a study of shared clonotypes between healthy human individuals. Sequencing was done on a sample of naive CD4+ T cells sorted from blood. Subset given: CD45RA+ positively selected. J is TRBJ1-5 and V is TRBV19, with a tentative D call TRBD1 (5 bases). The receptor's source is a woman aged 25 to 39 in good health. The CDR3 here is CASSSQGLHNQPQHF. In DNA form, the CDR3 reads TGTGCCAGTAGTTCCCAGGGACTGCACAATCAGCCCCAGCATTTT. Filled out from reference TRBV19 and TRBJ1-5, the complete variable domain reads DGGITQSPKYLFRKEGQNVTLSCEQNLNHDAMYWYRQDPGQGLRLIYYSQIVNDFQKGDIAEGYSVSREKKESFPLTVTSAQKNPTAFYLCASSSQGLHNQPQHFGDGTRLSIL.